These 29 T cell receptor beta chains originate from one sample sequenced in a study of T cell repertoires in cytomegalovirus infection. Their specific antigens are unknown. TCRdb used MiXCR to reprocess the reads, holding one entry per CDR3 protein. The data show around 43,000 distinct CDR3 sequences, approximately 22% seen once. Sequenced material: PBMCs, sequenced either directly or after in vitro stimulation (not recorded which). The receptors originated from a human donor in good health (CMV status not recorded). Some clones in this sample may be carry-over from other donors' samples.

V and J are TRBV7-9 and TRBJ2-7, with TRBD2 identical over 8 bases. V gave up 6 bases and J gave up 3 bases; unmatched junction bases: 7. CDR3 size: 14 residues. Germline values: CDR1 SEHNR, CDR2 FQNEAQ (reference sequence). CDR3 loop: CASSSQRGSYEQYF. CDR3 coding DNA: TGTGCCAGCAGTTCGCAGCGGGGGAGCTACGAGCAGTACTTC.

This clonotype appeared once. CDR3 nucleotides: TGTGCCACCGAGCTCACTAGCGGAACCTACGAGCAGTACTTC. This translates into CATELTSGTYEQYF. The rearrangement uses TRBV24-1 and TRBJ2-7, with 8 bases that match TRBD2. V lost 9 bases, J lost 2 bases, and 8 bases stayed unmatched. The CDR3 runs 14 residues. The germline V gene has CDR1 KGHDR and CDR2 SFDVKD.

This clonotype turned up a few times. The chain couples TRBV20-1 to TRBJ2-2; no clear D gene. Germline V gene data show CDR1 as DFQATT and CDR2 as SNEGSKA (reference sequence). The V and J ends lost 0 bases and 3 bases respectively, with 11 bases between them. This CDR3 is 15 amino acids long. In DNA, the CDR3 is TGCAGTGCTAGAGATAAGCCTACCGACACCGGGGAGCTGTTTTTT. This encodes CSARDKPTDTGELFF.

The chain is built from TRBV6-6 and TRBJ2-3; D assignment may be TRBD1 or TRBD2 (6 bases each). V lost 10 bases and J 1 base, leaving 18 bases between the germline ends. CDR3 size: 15 residues. Germline V gene lookup returns CDR1 MNHNY and CDR2 SVGAGI (reference sequence). The CDR3 protein is CATEPSGEGTDTQYF. CDR3 coding DNA: TGTGCCACCGAGCCCTCAGGGGAGGGCACAGATACGCAGTATTTT.

This clonotype was observed at least ten times. The chain recombines TRBV7-8 with TRBJ1-6; no clear D. The CDR3 contains 15 residues. Trimming took off 1 base at V and 4 bases at J, with 8 bases between the two ends. In germline, CDR1 is SGHVS, CDR2 FQNEAQ. This chain's CDR3 is CASSLGNRYNSPLHF. CDR3 sequence (DNA): TGTGCCAGCAGCTTAGGGAATAGATATAATTCACCCCTCCACTTT.

The chain carries TRBV15 and TRBJ2-7; TRBD1 agrees at 7 bases. The CDR3 is made up of 14 amino acids. With 4 bases clipped from V and 1 base from J, the junction kept 4 bases outside the gene matches. In germline, CDR1 is LNHNV, CDR2 YYDKDF (reference sequence). The DNA of the CDR3 is TGTGCCACCAGCACCAGACAGGGATCCTACGAGCAGTACTTC. As protein: CATSTRQGSYEQYF.

This clonotype was observed at least ten times. V usage is TRBV6-1 and J usage is TRBJ2-4, with 12 positions matching TRBD1. V shed 3 bases, J shed 1 base, and the junction held 13 bases outside the gene matches. The CDR3 totals 20 residues. Per germline, CDR1 MNHNS and CDR2 SASEGT. CDR3 nucleotides: TGTGCCAGCAGTGAGTTCCGTCCGGGACAGGGGGCCCTGGCCAAAAACATTCAGTACTTC. It is translated as CASSEFRPGQGALAKNIQYF.

The chain combines TRBV20-1 with TRBJ2-1; no firm D call. This CDR3 spans 13 amino acids. V gave up 3 bases and J gave up 0 bases, with 6 bases separating them. CDR1 and CDR2 from the germline V gene are DFQATT and SNEGSKA (reference sequence). The CDR3 nucleotides read TGCAGTGCTAGGTGGGGCTCCTACAATGAGCAGTTCTTC. Amino acids: CSARWGSYNEQFF.

V gene TRBV20-1 combines with J gene TRBJ2-5, with TRBD2 as a possible D gene (5 bases). Deletions cut 3 bases from V and 2 bases from J, with 16 bases between. The CDR3 is made up of 15 amino acids. Germline CDR1 is DFQATT and CDR2 is SNEGSKA (reference sequence). The CDR3 DNA reads TGCAGTGCTAGGGACCCCCGCAGCGGTCAAGAGACCCAGTACTTC. This translates into CSARDPRSGQETQYF.

This clonotype appeared many times. The chain joins TRBV12-3 or TRBV12-4 to TRBJ1-1; D uncertain. This CDR3 comprises 14 residues. The ends were cut back, 6 bases at V and 0 bases at J, with 11 bases in the middle. The CDR3, as DNA: TGTGCCAGCAGCAAACCACCTATGAACACTGAAGCTTTCTTT. This codes for CASSKPPMNTEAFF.

This clonotype was seen many times. The V call is TRBV7-2, the J call TRBJ2-2; the match to TRBD2 covers 9 bases. V trimming: 7 bases; J trimming: 4 bases; junction bases outside the gene matches: 4. CDR1 is SGHTA, CDR2 FQGNSA, per germline. This CDR3 spans 14 amino acids. The CDR3 region has the DNA TGTGCCAGCAAGGCGGGGGGGCCCACCGGGGAGCTGTTTTTT. Translating it yields CASKAGGPTGELFF.

The sample holds many counts of this clonotype. This may stem from a read error, because a much larger clone lies one nucleotide away. The V and J genes are TRBV7-9 and TRBJ2-7; the D is unclear. Trimming shortened V by 0 bases and J by 5 bases, and 2 bases separated the two germline ends. The CDR3 consists of 11 residues. In germline, CDR1 is SEHNR, CDR2 FQNEAQ (reference sequence). The CDR3 DNA sequence: TGTGCCAGCAGCTTAGCGGACGAGCAGTACTTC. It is translated as CASSLADEQYF.

This clonotype was recorded many times. V is TRBV20-1 and J is TRBJ2-1; D is ambiguous. Trimming took 1 base from V and 0 from J, leaving 10 bases between them. Germline V gene sequence: CDR1 DFQATT, CDR2 SNEGSKA (reference sequence). This CDR3 is built from 15 residues. DNA of the CDR3: TGCAGTGCTAGAGTAACGGGCCTCTCCTACAATGAGCAGTTCTTC. Protein: CSARVTGLSYNEQFF.

The J gene is TRBJ2-6, the V gene TRBV7-6; TRBD2 might be the D (6 bases). This CDR3 contains 19 residues. Trimming stripped 4 bases from V and 1 base from J, with 20 bases between. Looked up from germline, CDR1 is SGHVS and CDR2 is FNYEAQ. In DNA form, the CDR3 reads TGTGCCAGCAGCTCCACGGCGGGACGGACCTTATCTGGGGCCAACGTCCTGACTTTC. The encoded protein is CASSSTAGRTLSGANVLTF.

The chain uses TRBV7-3 and TRBJ2-1, with D possibly TRBD1 on 6 matching bases. In germline, CDR1 is SGHTA, CDR2 FQGTGA. Deletions cut 5 bases from V and 7 bases from J, with 18 bases between. This CDR3 has 15 residues. CDR3 DNA sequence: TGTGCCAGCAGCCTTGGACAAGGGGGTTTGAATGAGCAGTTCTTC. Protein: CASSLGQGGLNEQFF.

In its sample, this clonotype was seen many times. The CDR3 protein is CASRRPGTHPYNEQFF. The CDR3, as DNA: TGTGCCAGCAGACGTCCCGGGACCCACCCCTACAATGAGCAGTTCTTC. The rearrangement uses TRBV7-9 and TRBJ2-1; D is tentatively TRBD1 or TRBD2 (5 bases each). The CDR3 has 16 amino acids. Between the trimmed V and J ends, which lost 6 bases and 2 bases, there was a span of 17 bases. The germline gives CDR1 SEHNR, CDR2 FQNEAQ (reference sequence).

The chain is built from TRBV20-1 and TRBJ2-5, with D possibly being TRBD1 (6 bases). From germline, CDR1 is DFQATT and CDR2 SNEGSKA (reference sequence). V was trimmed by 3 bases and J by 12 bases, leaving 14 bases between them. This CDR3 is built from 11 residues. CDR3 sequence: CSASPPGQEYF. CDR3 nucleotides: TGCAGTGCTAGCCCTCCGGGACAAGAGTACTTC.

This clonotype was picked up many times. The chain uses TRBV7-2 and TRBJ2-7, with TRBD2 matching over 7 bases. CDR1 and CDR2 (germline): SGHTA, FQGNSA. The CDR3 consists of 15 residues. V lost 1 base to trimming and J lost 2 bases; unmatched junction nucleotides: 5. The chain's CDR3 is CASSLVLAGPYEQYF. The CDR3 DNA sequence: TGTGCCAGCAGCTTAGTGTTAGCGGGTCCCTACGAGCAGTACTTC.

This clonotype showed up many times. The gene calls are TRBV12-5 and TRBJ2-1, with TRBD1 matching 7 bases. Trimming at V came to 5 bases and at J to 5 bases, leaving 6 bases not matched to a gene. Germline CDR1 LGHNT, CDR2 FRNRAP. CDR3 size: 14 residues. Written as DNA, the CDR3 is TGTGCTAGTGGTCGACAGGGTGGAGACAATGAGCAGTTCTTC. Translated, it gives CASGRQGGDNEQFF.

This clonotype was recorded many times. The chain recombines TRBV12-3 or TRBV12-4 with TRBJ2-7; D might be TRBD1 (6 bases). V gave up 5 bases and J gave up 6 bases, with 20 bases separating them. The CDR3 loop spans 15 amino acids. The CDR3 loop is CASSQPGQPLGEQYF. The CDR3, as DNA: TGTGCCAGCAGTCAACCGGGACAACCTTTAGGCGAGCAGTACTTC.

The chain carries TRBV6-6 and TRBJ2-7; D possibly corresponds to TRBD1 (6 bases). V lost 8 bases to trimming and J lost 3 bases, with 8 bases between them. The CDR3 extends over 11 amino acids. CDR1 and CDR2 (germline): MNHNY, SVGAGI (reference sequence). CDR3: CASQDSYEQYF. The DNA of the CDR3 is TGTGCCAGCCAGGACAGCTACGAGCAGTACTTC.

In its sample, this clonotype was seen many times. The CDR3 here is CASSQDAAGQVTFF. Here the CDR3 DNA reads TGTGCCAGCAGCCAAGATGCGGCGGGCCAGGTGACTTTCTTT. The chain combines TRBV14 with TRBJ1-1; D uncertain. Trimming stripped 0 bases from V and 12 bases from J, with 17 bases between. This CDR3 is 14 amino acids long. CDR1 and CDR2 (germline): SGHDN, FVKESK.

In this sample, this clonotype turned up many times. The chain employs TRBV30 and TRBJ1-1; 8 positions match TRBD1. Germline V gives CDR1 GTSNPN, CDR2 SVGIG (reference sequence). The CDR3 sequence is 14 residues long. After removal of 2 bases from V and 1 base from J, the junction contained 3 bases not matched to a gene. The CDR3 region is CAWSYRGWNTEAFF. The CDR3 DNA reads TGTGCCTGGAGTTACAGGGGGTGGAACACTGAAGCTTTCTTT.

This clonotype was counted at least ten times. The J gene is TRBJ2-2, the V gene TRBV7-9; TRBD1 matches at 7 bases. The CDR3 extends over 15 amino acids. Germline V CDR1 and CDR2: SEHNR, FQNEAQ (reference sequence). V lost 5 bases, J lost 2 bases, and 5 bases stayed unmatched. CDR3 sequence: CASSPGTDNTGELFF. DNA of the CDR3: TGTGCCAGCAGCCCAGGGACAGACAACACCGGGGAGCTGTTTTTT.

This clonotype was seen a few times. The V gene is TRBV7-9, the J gene TRBJ1-5; D not resolved. The V end lost 4 bases, the J end lost 1 base, and 11 bases lay between the germline ends. Germline loops: CDR1 SEHNR, CDR2 FQNEAQ (reference sequence). CDR3 size: 15 residues. In DNA, the CDR3 is TGTGCCAGCAGCTCCGGTACTTTAAGCAATCAGCCCCAGCATTTT. Its protein is CASSSGTLSNQPQHF.

This clonotype was picked up many times. V and J are TRBV4-1 and TRBJ2-7, with D possibly being TRBD2 (6 bases). This CDR3 region has 16 residues. Germline CDR1 reads MGHRA; CDR2 reads YSYEKL. Trimming removed 0 bases at V and 2 bases at J, with 14 bases between. The CDR3 DNA reads TGCGCCAGCAGCCAAGACTATGTTAGCGGTACCTACGAGCAGTACTTC. As protein: CASSQDYVSGTYEQYF.

The V call is TRBV20-1, the J call TRBJ1-1; D perhaps matches TRBD1 (6 bases). CDR1 is DFQATT, CDR2 SNEGSKA, per germline (reference sequence). Trimming took off 6 bases at V and 4 bases at J, with 15 bases between the two ends. There are 13 residues in the CDR3. CDR3 nucleotide sequence: TGCAGTGCCAGGAGGGGGTATGCCACTGAAGCTTTCTTT. Amino acids: CSARRGYATEAFF.

The chain is built from TRBV6-6 and TRBJ2-2, with D hard to call. The CDR3 is made up of 14 amino acids. Germline V gene sequence: CDR1 MNHNY, CDR2 SVGAGI (reference sequence). Trimming shortened V by 5 bases and J by 2 bases, and 9 bases separated the two germline ends. The CDR3 here is CASSAYYNTGELFF. The CDR3 DNA sequence: TGTGCCAGCAGTGCCTACTACAACACCGGGGAGCTGTTTTTT.

This clonotype has a count of ten or more. V usage is TRBV6-2 or TRBV6-3 and J usage is TRBJ2-1; D remains unclear. The germline CDR1 and CDR2 sequences are MNHEY and SVGEGT. The ends were cut back, 2 bases at V and 8 bases at J, with 4 bases in the middle. This CDR3 has 11 residues. CDR3 loop: CASSYDYEQFF. As DNA, the CDR3 is TGTGCCAGCAGTTACGATTATGAGCAGTTCTTC.